The next 3 T cell receptor beta chains were all read from a single sample in a study of T-cell memory formation after mild COVID-19. TCRdb reprocessed the 5' RACE reads via MiXCR and lists one record per CDR3 protein. This sample has approximately 350,000 distinct CDR3 sequences, with around 30% found just once. Material for sequencing was PBMCs or a T cell subset sorted from them (not recorded which). The receptors here all came from an adult woman who had mild COVID-19 (a few samples of this study predate the infection). Cell type and time point are not known.

In its sample, this clonotype was seen a few times. The J gene is TRBJ2-2, the V gene TRBV29-1; D perhaps matches TRBD2 (6 bases). CDR3 length: 17 amino acids. Per germline, CDR1 SQVTM and CDR2 ANQGSEA. Trimming cost V 6 bases and J 4 bases, with 24 bases left between them. In nucleotides, the CDR3 is TGCAGCGTCCGGCGTGGGGACTCCGAATCCCCCACCGGGGAGCTGTTTTTT. Its protein is CSVRRGDSESPTGELFF.

V is TRBV9 and J is TRBJ1-4, with 10 positions matching TRBD1. CDR3 size: 15 residues. Germline V gene lookup returns CDR1 SGDLS and CDR2 YYNGEE. V shed 2 bases, J shed 7 bases, and the junction held 5 bases outside the gene matches. CDR3 residues: CASSVRDRGLEKLFF. DNA of the CDR3: TGTGCCAGCAGCGTTAGGGACAGGGGCCTTGAAAAACTGTTTTTT.

This clonotype showed up just a few times. This sequence joins TRBV7-2 and TRBJ2-7; D remains unclear. The CDR3 loop spans 12 amino acids. Germline V gene data show CDR1 as SGHTA and CDR2 as FQGNSA. Between the trimmed V and J ends, which lost 5 bases and 7 bases, there was a span of 12 bases. Written as DNA, the CDR3 is TGTGCCAGCAGCCCTTCAAGGACGGAGCAGTACTTC. Amino acid sequence: CASSPSRTEQYF.